This T cell receptor beta chain was captured in a study of OX40 agonist ivuxolimab in advanced cancers. The overall study: Given to patients was ivuxolimab, an agonistic anti-OX40 (CD134) antibody. Among those enrolled, mean age was 60 years (range roughly 20 to 79) and 82.7% were male. Study-wide findings and caveats: Determination of antigen specificity was not performed for the expanded peripheral T cells. More expanded clones were seen, on average, in CD8+ T cells than in CD4+.

TCRdb keeps only in-frame clones here, not all; method: immunoSEQ multiplex PCR. Among tens of thousands of clones, more than 90% were seen once, and the ten largest hold approximately 7.7%. From germline, CDR1 is KGHSH and CDR2 LQKENI. The CDR3 runs 14 residues. V gave up 5 bases and J gave up 0 bases; unmatched junction bases: 3. About this clone: Its cognate antigen is unknown.

The TCR originated in an adult with an advanced solid tumor such as melanoma, head and neck, liver or kidney cancer. This material consisted of CD4+ or CD8+ T cells sorted from blood, taken in a trial of the OX40 agonist ivuxolimab. V is TRBV18 and J is TRBJ2-7; TRBD1 matches at 8 bases. The CDR3 DNA reads as TGTGCCAGCTCAAAGGACAGGGTCTCCTACGAGCAGTACTTC. Encoded protein: CASSKDRVSYEQYF. The full variable domain, in which reference TRBV18 and TRBJ2-7 provide the parts outside the CDR3, is NAGVMQNPRHLVRRRGQEARLRCSPMKGHSHVYWYRQLPEEGLKFMVYLQKENIIDESGMPKERFSAEFPKEGPSILRIQQVVRGDSAAYFCASSKDRVSYEQYFGPGTRLTVT.